This note documents a single T cell receptor beta chain sequence. The data were taken from a study of blood T cell repertoires in COVID-19. In the study overall: Nucleic acid was either cDNA or gDNA, and it came from T cells, B-cell-depleted T cells, or PBMCs.

TCRdb's copy holds only in-frame clones and misses some; the assay was immunoSEQ multiplex PCR. The table lists approximately 450,000 clones, roughly nine tenths of them singletons. Germline loops: CDR1 SGHRS, CDR2 YFSETQ. The CDR3 runs 16 residues. V dropped 3 bases and J dropped 0 bases, with 12 bases sitting between them. The chain employs TRBV5-1 and TRBJ2-2, with a tentative D call TRBD2 (6 bases). Sequenced sample: PBMCs or T cells enriched from blood (not recorded which). The TCR was taken from a young man who had recovered from COVID-19. CDR3 amino acids: CASSSGTRANTGELFF. For the CDR3, the DNA is TGCGCCAGCAGCTCCGGGACTCGGGCGAACACCGGGGAGCTGTTTTTT.